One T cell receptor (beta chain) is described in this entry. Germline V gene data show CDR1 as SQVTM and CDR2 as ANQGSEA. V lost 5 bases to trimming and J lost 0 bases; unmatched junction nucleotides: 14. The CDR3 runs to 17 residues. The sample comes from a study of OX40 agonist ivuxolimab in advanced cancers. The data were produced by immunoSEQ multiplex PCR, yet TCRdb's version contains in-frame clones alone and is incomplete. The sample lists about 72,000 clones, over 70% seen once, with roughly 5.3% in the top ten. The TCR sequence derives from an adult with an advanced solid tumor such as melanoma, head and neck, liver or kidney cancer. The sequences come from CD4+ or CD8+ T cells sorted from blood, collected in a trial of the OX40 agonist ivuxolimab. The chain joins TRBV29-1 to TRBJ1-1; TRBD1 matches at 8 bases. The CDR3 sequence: CSVPRSPGGFLNTEAFF. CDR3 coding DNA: TGCAGCGTTCCTCGCAGTCCAGGGGGCTTTCTGAACACTGAAGCTTTCTTT.